What follows describes a single TCR beta chain. Its antigen specificity is not known. Base qualities are not recorded, but no much larger clone differs from it by a single base. The data belong to a study of T cell responses to AZD1222 COVID-19 vaccine (dated by TCRdb to the early 2020s). The study in broad terms: AZD1222 recipients given second doses at about 4 weeks or at about 12 weeks were pooled, since spike-specific TCR depth and breadth were not found to differ between the two schedules. TCR sequencing was performed for 230 to 250 trial participants, of whom around 200 were given two doses of AZD1222 and about 25 were given two doses of MenACWY control vaccine. Trial participants were enrolled by age into 18-55, 56-69 and 70-plus year subgroups, with 148, 28 and 57 TCR-sequenced participants respectively. Findings and caveats that apply to the study as a whole: Reportedly, close to half of the unique spike-specific TCRs recognized epitopes lying outside the regions that are mutated in the B.1.351 and B.1.1.7 variants. Because no samples from the day 14 peak response were available, repertoires could be characterized only after the peak T cell response. Only five or six AZD1222 recipients were SARS-CoV-2 seropositive at baseline, limiting conclusions about previously exposed vaccinees. The vaccine-associated CD4 TCRs covered the entire spike protein, and the dominant responses fell in regions 160-218 and 743-854. After two AZD1222 doses, both the breadth and the depth of spike-specific TCRs were significantly higher than at day 0 and than in MenACWY recipients. The 56-69-year group was small, and its depth increase did not reach significance, likely because of low power. Most participants were white British and females outnumbered males, and the authors suggested that clonal diversity may have been underestimated.

The label giving this sample's time point can be read as: baseline before first vaccination. Vaccinee samples came from UK trials COV001 and COV002, including a single-blind randomized controlled phase 2/3 trial of AZD1222 (ChAdOx1 nCoV-19) in healthy adults. Trial participant PBMC samples were collected at day 0 and day 28 after the second dose for TCRbeta chain sequencing. The CDR3 regions of human TCRbeta chains were analyzed by immunosequencing. Turning to the authors' computational methods: Repertoire TCRs were matched against a reference library of SARS-CoV-2-specific TCRs generated with the MIRA antigen-specificity platform. Breadth meant the fraction of unique TCRs that were SARS-CoV-2-associated, whereas depth meant the fraction of total T cells that were SARS-CoV-2-associated. Using the MIRA data, each spike-specific TCR was assigned both to the spike region to which the TCR was reactive and to a CD4 or CD8 class. Log10-transformed breadth and depth values were compared by one-way ANOVA with Sidak's multiple comparisons tests. TCRdb stores this immuneACCESS table with in-frame sequences only. Part of the clones is absent; in the studies checked, under half of the shortfall reflects unresolved V genes, and no reason is known for the rest. D and trimming were read from the DNA, whereas the V and J calls and clone size are those reported in that table. The sample records about 150,000 clones, under 95% of which are singletons. The ten largest account for around 18% of the sample.

In the germline V gene, CDR1 corresponds to SGDLS and CDR2 to YYNGEE. The CDR3 measures 16 amino acids from cysteine to phenylalanine. CDR3 DNA is the only sequence kept; it has 48 bases, read in frame from the first base. The trim is 3 bases for V and 3 bases for J, with a gap of 16 bases between the germline ends. The input for sequencing was peripheral blood, taken on day 0 of AZD1222 vaccination. This sequence originates from an adult in good health. The chain couples TRBV9 to TRBJ2-1; D gene: possibly TRBD2, on 7 matching bases. The nucleotides read TGTGCCAGCAGCGCTGGGGGGGGGCATGTCTACAATGAGCAGTTCTTC. Its protein product is CASSAGGGHVYNEQFF.